The clone carrying this T cell receptor (beta chain) was picked up a small number of times. What it binds is unknown. The limits of the CDR3 on the DNA are not certain, so only TCRdb's listed CDR3 is given. Assay used: immunoSEQ multiplex PCR; TCRdb lists only in-frame clones, some missing. The sample lists 150,000 to 200,000 clones; 65% to 85% were seen once. The sample is drawn from a study of cytomegalovirus exposure and HLA in healthy donors. Study results and caveats: According to the study, around 160 TCR beta chains were cytomegalovirus-associated.

Sequencing used PBMCs. The TCR comes from a woman between 18 and 29 years old in good health and CMV-seropositive.

The CDR3 region is CASSLVGTGSLVTF. The genes are TRBV7-2 and TRBJ1-2; no check of the table's D call, TRBD1, against the DNA was made. Inclusive of both ends, the CDR3 amounts to 14 amino acids. Germline V gene data show CDR1 as SGHTA and CDR2 as FQGNSA.